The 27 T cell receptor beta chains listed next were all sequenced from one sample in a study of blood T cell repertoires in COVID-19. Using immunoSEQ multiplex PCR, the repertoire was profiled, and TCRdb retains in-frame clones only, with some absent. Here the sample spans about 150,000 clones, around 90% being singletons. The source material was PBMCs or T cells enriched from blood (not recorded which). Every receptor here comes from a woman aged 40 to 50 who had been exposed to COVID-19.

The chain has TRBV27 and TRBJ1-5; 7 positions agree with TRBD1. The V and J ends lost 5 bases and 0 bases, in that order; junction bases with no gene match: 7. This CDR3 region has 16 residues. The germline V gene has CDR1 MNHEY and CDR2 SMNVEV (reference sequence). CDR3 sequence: CASSPGQIHSNQPQHF. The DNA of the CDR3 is TGTGCCAGCAGTCCGGGACAGATTCATAGCAATCAGCCCCAGCATTTT.

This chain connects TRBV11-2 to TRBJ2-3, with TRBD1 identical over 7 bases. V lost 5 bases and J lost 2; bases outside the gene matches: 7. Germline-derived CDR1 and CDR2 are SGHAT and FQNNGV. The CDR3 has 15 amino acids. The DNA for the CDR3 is TGTGCCAGCAGCCCCCGACAGGGACCCACAGATACGCAGTATTTT. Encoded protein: CASSPRQGPTDTQYF.

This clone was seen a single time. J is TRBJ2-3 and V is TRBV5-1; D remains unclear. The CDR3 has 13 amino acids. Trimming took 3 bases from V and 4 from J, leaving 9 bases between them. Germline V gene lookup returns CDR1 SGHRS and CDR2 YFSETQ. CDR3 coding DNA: TGCGCCAGCAGCTCCTCCCTAGCAGATACGCAGTATTTT. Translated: CASSSSLADTQYF.

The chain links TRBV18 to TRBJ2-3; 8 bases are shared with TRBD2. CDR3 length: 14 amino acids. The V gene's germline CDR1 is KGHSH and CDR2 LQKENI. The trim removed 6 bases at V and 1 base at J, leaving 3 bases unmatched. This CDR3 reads CASSRGVRTDTQYF. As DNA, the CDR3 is TGTGCCAGCTCGCGGGGGGTCCGCACAGATACGCAGTATTTT. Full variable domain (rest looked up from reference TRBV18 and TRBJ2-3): NAGVMQNPRHLVRRRGQEARLRCSPMKGHSHVYWYRQLPEEGLKFMVYLQKENIIDESGMPKERFSAEFPKEGPSILRIQQVVRGDSAAYFCASSRGVRTDTQYFGPGTRLTVL.

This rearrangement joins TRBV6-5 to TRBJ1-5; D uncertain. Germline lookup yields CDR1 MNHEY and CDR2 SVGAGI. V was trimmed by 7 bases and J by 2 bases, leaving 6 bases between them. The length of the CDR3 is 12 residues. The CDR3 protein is CASKRGNQPQHF. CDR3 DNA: TGTGCCAGCAAGCGTGGCAATCAGCCCCAGCATTTT.

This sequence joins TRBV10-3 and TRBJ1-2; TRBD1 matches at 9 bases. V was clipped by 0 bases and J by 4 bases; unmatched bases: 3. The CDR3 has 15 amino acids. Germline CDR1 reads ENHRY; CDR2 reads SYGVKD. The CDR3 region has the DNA TGTGCCATCAGTGAGTCAACAGGGGGCTCCTATGGCTACACCTTC. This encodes CAISESTGGSYGYTF.

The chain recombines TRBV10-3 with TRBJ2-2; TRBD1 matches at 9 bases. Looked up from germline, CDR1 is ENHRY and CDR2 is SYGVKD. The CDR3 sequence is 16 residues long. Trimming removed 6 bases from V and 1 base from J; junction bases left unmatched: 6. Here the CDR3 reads CAISLQGAENTGELFF. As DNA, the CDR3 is TGTGCCATCAGCCTACAGGGGGCAGAGAACACCGGGGAGCTGTTTTTT.

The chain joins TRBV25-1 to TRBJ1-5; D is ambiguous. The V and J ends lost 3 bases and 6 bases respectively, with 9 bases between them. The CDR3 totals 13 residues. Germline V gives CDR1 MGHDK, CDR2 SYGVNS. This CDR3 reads CASSDGVGQPQHF. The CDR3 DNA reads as TGTGCCAGCAGTGACGGGGTAGGTCAGCCCCAGCATTTT.

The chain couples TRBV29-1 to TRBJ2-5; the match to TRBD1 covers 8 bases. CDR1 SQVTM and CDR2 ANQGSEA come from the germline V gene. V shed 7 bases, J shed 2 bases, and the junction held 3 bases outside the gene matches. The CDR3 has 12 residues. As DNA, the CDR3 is TGCAGCGCCAGGGACAGGCAAGAGACCCAGTACTTC. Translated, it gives CSARDRQETQYF.

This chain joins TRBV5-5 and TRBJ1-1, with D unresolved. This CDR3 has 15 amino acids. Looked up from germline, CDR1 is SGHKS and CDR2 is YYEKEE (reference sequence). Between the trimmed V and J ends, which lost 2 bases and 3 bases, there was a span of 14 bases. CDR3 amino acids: CASSLIGNPDTEAFF. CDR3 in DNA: TGTGCCAGCAGCTTAATCGGGAATCCGGACACTGAAGCTTTCTTT.

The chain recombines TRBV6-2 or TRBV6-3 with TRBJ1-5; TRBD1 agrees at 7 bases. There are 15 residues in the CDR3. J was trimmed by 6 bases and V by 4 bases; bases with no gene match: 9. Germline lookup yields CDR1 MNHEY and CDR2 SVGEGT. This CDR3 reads CASSSADRDSQPQHF. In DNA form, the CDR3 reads TGTGCCAGCAGTTCTGCCGACAGGGACAGTCAGCCCCAGCATTTT.

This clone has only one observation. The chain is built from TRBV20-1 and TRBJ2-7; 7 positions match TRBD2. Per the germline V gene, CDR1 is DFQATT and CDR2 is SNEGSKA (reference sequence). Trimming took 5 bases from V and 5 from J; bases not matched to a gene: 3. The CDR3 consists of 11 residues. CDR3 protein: CSARLAHEQYF. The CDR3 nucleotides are TGCAGTGCTCGACTAGCCCACGAGCAGTACTTC.

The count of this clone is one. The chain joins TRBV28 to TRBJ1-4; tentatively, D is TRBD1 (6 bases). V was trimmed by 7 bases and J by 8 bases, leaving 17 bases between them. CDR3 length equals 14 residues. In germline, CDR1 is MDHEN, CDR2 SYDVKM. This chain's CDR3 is CASNAGRGNEKLFF. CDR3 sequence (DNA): TGTGCCAGCAATGCTGGCAGGGGAAACGAAAAACTGTTTTTT.

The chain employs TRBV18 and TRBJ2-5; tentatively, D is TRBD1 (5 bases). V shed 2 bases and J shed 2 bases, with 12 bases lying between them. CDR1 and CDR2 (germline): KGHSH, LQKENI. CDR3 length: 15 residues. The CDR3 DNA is TGTGCCAGCTCACCAGGGATACAGGAACAAGAGACCCAGTACTTC. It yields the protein CASSPGIQEQETQYF. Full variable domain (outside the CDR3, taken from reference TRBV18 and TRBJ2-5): NAGVMQNPRHLVRRRGQEARLRCSPMKGHSHVYWYRQLPEEGLKFMVYLQKENIIDESGMPKERFSAEFPKEGPSILRIQQVVRGDSAAYFCASSPGIQEQETQYFGPGTRLLVL.

The CDR3 DNA reads TGTGCCAGCAGTTTATCCGGGTCCCTCCAAGAGACCCAGTACTTC. It specifies CASSLSGSLQETQYF. The chain couples TRBV28 to TRBJ2-5; D not certain. This CDR3 contains 15 residues. The germline CDR1 and CDR2 sequences are MDHEN and SYDVKM. V dropped 1 base and J dropped 1 base, with 10 bases sitting between them.

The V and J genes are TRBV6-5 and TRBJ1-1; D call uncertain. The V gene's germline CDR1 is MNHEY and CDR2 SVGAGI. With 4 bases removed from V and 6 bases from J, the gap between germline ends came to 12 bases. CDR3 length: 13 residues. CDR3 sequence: CASSLGSEAEAFF. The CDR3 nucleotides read TGTGCCAGCAGTTTGGGGAGCGAGGCTGAAGCTTTCTTT.

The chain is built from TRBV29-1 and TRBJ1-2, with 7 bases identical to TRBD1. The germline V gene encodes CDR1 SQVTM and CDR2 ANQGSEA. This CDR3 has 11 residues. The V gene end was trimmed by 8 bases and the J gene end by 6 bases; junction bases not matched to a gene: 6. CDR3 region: CSSRQGHGYTF. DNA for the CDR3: TGCAGCTCAAGACAGGGTCATGGCTACACCTTC.

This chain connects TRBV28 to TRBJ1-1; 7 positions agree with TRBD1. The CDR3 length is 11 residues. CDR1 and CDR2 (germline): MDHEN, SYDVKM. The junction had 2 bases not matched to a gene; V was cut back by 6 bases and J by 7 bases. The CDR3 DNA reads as TGTGCCAGCAGACGGACAGGTGAAGCTTTCTTT. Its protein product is CASRRTGEAFF.

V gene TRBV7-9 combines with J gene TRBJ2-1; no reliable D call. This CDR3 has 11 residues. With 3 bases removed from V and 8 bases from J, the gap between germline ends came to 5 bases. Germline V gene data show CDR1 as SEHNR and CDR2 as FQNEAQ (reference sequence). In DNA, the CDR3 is TGTGCCAGCAGCTTTTCCGATGAGCAGTTCTTC. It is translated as CASSFSDEQFF.

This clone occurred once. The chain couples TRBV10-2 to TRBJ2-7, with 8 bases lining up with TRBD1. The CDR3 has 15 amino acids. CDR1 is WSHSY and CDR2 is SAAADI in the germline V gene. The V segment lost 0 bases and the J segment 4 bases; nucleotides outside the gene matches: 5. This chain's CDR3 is CASSESWDRSYEQYF. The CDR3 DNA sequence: TGCGCCAGCAGTGAGTCCTGGGACAGGAGTTACGAGCAGTACTTC.

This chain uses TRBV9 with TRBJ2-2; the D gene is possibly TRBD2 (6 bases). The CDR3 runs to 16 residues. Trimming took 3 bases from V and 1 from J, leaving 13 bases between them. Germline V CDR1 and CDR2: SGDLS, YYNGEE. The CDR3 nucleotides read TGTGCCAGCAGCGCACCCGAGGGACTGAACACCGGGGAGCTGTTTTTT. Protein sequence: CASSAPEGLNTGELFF.

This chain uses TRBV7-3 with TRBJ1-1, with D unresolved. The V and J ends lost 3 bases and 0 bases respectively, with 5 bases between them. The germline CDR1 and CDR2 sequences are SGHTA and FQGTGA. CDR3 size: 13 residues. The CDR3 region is CASSFSMNTEAFF. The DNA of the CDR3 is TGTGCCAGCAGCTTTTCCATGAACACTGAAGCTTTCTTT.

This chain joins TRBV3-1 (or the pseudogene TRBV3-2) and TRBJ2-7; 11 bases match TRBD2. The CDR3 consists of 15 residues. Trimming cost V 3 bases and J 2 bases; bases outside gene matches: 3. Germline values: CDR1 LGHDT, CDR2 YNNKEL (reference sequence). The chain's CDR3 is CASSQTSGAPYEQYF. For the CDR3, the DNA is TGTGCCAGCAGCCAGACTAGCGGGGCTCCCTACGAGCAGTACTTC.

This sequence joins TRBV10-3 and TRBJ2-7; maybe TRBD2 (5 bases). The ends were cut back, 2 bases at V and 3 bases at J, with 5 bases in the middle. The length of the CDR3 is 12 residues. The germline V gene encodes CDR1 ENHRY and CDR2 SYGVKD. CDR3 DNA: TGTGCCATCAGTGAGGGGAGCTACGAGCAGTACTTC. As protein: CAISEGSYEQYF.

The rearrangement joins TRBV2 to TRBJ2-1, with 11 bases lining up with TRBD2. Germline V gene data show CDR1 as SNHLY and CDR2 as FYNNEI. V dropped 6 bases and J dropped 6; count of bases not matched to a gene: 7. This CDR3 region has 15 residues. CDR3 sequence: CASSDRLAGLNEQFF. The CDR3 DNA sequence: TGTGCCAGCAGCGACAGACTAGCGGGGCTCAATGAGCAGTTCTTC.

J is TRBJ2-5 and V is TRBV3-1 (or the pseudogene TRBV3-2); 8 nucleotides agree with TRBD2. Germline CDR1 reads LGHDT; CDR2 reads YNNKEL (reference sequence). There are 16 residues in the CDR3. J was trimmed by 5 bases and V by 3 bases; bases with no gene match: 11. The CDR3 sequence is CASSHQSGGGRETQYF. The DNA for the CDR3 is TGTGCCAGCAGCCACCAATCGGGGGGGGGCCGGGAGACCCAGTACTTC.

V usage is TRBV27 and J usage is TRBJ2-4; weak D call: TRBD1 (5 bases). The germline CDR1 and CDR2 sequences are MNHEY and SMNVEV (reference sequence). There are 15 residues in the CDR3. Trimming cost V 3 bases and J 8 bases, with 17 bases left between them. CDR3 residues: CASSFSLGVSDIQYF. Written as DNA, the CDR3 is TGTGCCAGCAGTTTTTCGTTAGGGGTATCGGACATTCAGTACTTC.